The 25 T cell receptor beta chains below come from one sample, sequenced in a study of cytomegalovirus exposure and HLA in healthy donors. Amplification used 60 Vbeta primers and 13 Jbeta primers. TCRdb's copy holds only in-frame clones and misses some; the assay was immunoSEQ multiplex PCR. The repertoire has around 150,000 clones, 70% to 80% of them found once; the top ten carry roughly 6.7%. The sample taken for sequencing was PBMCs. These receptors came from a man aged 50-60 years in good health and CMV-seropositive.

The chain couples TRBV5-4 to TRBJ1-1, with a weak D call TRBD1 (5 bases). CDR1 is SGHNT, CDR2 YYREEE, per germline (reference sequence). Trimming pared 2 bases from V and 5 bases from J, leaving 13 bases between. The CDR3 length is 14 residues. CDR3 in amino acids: CASSFWTGGTEAFF. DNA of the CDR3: TGTGCCAGCAGCTTCTGGACCGGGGGAACTGAAGCTTTCTTT.

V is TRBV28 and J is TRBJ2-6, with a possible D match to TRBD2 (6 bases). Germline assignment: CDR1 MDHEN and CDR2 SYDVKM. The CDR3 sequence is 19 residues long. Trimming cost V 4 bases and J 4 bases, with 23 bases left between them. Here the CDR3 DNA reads TGTGCCAGCAGTTCCCTAGGCGGGACCAGGGTCCCCGGGGCCAACGTCCTGACTTTC. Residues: CASSSLGGTRVPGANVLTF.

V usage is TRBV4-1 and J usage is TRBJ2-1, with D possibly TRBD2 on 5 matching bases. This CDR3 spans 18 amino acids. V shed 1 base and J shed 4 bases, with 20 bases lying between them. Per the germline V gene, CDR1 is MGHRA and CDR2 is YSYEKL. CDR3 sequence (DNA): TGCGCCAGCAGCCAAGCGTGGCGGGCCCGGAGAGGGTACAATGAGCAGTTCTTC. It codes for CASSQAWRARRGYNEQFF.

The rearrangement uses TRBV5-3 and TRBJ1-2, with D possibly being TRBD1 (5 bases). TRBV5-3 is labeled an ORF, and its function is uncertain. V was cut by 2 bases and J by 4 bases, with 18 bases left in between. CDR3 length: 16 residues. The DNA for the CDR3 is TGTGCCAGAAGCTTCCGTGCGGGGCGGACTATCTATGGCTACACCTTC. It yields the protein CARSFRAGRTIYGYTF.

For the CDR3, the DNA is TGTGCCAGCAGCTTGGCCCCAGGACTTTCCTACGAGCAGTACTTC. Protein product: CASSLAPGLSYEQYF. The chain carries TRBV5-4 and TRBJ2-5; tentative D call: TRBD2 (5 bases). The end of the DNA fits TRBJ2-7 better, so the J call may be wrong. Germline loops: CDR1 SGHNT, CDR2 YYREEE (reference sequence). This CDR3 region has 15 residues.

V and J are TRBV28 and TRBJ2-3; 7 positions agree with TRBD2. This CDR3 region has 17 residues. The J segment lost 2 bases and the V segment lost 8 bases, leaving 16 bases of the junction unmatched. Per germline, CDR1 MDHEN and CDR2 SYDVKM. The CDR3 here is CASHPSGDPQITDTQYF. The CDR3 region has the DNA TGTGCCAGCCATCCTAGCGGAGATCCCCAGATCACAGATACGCAGTATTTT.

CDR3 amino acids: CASSFPLKGRGISFNTEAFF. For the CDR3, the DNA is TGTGCCAGCAGTTTCCCACTGAAGGGGCGGGGAATAAGTTTTAACACTGAAGCTTTCTTT. The chain couples TRBV28 to TRBJ1-1; D may be TRBD1 (5 bases). Trimming cost V 3 bases and J 2 bases, with 28 bases left between them. The CDR3 length is 20 residues. Germline-derived CDR1 and CDR2 are MDHEN and SYDVKM.

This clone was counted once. The CDR3 sequence is CASSFVRSYNEQFF. CDR3 in DNA: TGTGCCAGCAGCTTTGTGCGGTCCTACAATGAGCAGTTCTTC. This chain joins TRBV5-6 and TRBJ2-1, with no clear D. From germline, CDR1 is SGHDT and CDR2 YYEEEE. V lost 2 bases and J 1 base, leaving 7 bases between the germline ends. The CDR3 runs to 14 residues.

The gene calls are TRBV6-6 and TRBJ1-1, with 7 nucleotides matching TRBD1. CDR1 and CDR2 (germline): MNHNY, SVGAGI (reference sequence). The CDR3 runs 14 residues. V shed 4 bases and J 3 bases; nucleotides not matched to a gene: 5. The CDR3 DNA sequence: TGTGCCAGCAGTTCACAGGGGCCTTACACTGAAGCTTTCTTT. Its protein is CASSSQGPYTEAFF.

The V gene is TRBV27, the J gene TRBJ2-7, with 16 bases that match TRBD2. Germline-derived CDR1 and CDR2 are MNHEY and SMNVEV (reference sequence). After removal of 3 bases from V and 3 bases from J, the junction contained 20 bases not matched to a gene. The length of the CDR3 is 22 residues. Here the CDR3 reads CASSFLTPDGTSGRAGNYEQYF. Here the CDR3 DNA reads TGTGCCAGCAGTTTTTTAACTCCCGACGGGACTAGCGGGAGGGCCGGTAACTACGAGCAGTACTTC.

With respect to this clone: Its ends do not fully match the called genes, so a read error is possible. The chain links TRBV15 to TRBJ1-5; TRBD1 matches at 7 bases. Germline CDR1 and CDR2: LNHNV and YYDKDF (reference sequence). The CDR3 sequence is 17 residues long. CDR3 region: CATGRDIGRGIVQPQHF. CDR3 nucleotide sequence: TGTGCCACCGGCAGAGATATCGGCAGGGGGATTGTTCAGCCCCAGCATTTT.

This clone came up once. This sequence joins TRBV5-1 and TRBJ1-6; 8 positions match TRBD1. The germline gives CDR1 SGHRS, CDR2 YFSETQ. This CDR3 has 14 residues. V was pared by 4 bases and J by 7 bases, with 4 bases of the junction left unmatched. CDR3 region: CASSLGQANSPLHF. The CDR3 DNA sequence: TGCGCCAGCAGCCTGGGACAGGCCAATTCACCCCTCCACTTT.

In DNA form, the CDR3 reads TGCGCCAGCACCCGAGTCCTAGTGTCACGGACCTACGAGCAGTACTTC. This codes for CASTRVLVSRTYEQYF. The chain employs TRBV10-1 and TRBJ2-7; D is undetermined. CDR3 length: 16 residues. V was pared by 7 bases and J by 2 bases, with 21 bases between. Germline V gene lookup returns CDR1 WNHNN and CDR2 SYGVQD (reference sequence).

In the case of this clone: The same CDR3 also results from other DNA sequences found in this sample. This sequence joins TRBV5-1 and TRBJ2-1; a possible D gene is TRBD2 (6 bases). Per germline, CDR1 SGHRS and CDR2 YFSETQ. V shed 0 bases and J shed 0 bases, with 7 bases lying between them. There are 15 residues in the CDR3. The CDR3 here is CASSLDGSSYNEQFF. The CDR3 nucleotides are TGCGCCAGCAGCTTGGACGGGAGCTCCTACAATGAGCAGTTCTTC.

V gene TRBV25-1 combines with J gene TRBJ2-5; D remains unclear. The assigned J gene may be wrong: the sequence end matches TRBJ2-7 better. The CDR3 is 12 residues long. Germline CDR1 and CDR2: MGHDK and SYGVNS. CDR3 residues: CASSESTYEQYF. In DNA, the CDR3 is TGTGCCAGCAGTGAATCCACTTACGAGCAGTACTTC.

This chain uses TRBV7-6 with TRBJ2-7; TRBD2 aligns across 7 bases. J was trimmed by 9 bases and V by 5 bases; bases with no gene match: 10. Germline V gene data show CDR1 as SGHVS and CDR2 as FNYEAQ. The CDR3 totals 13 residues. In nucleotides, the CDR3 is TGTGCCAGCAGCCGGAACGCCGGGGGGAGGCAGTACTTC. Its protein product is CASSRNAGGRQYF.

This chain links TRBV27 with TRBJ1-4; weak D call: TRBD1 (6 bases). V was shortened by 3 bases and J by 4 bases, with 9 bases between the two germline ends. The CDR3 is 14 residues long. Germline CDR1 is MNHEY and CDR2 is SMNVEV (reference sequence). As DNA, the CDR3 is TGTGCCAGCAGTTTTACAGGGCTTAATGAAAAACTGTTTTTT. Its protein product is CASSFTGLNEKLFF.

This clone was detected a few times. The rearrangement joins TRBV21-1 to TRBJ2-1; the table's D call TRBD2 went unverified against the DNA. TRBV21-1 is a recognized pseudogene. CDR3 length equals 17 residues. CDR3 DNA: TGTGCCAGCAGCAAAGGGGGGGGGCGGACCTCCTACAATGAGCAGTTCTTC. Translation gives CASSKGGGRTSYNEQFF.

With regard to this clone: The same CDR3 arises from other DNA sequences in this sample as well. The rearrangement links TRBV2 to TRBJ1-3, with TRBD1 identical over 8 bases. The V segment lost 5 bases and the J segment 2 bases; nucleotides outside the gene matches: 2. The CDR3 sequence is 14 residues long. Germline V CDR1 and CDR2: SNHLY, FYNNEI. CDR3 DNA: TGTGCCAGCAGTCTACAGGGGGCTGGAAACACCATATATTTT. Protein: CASSLQGAGNTIYF.

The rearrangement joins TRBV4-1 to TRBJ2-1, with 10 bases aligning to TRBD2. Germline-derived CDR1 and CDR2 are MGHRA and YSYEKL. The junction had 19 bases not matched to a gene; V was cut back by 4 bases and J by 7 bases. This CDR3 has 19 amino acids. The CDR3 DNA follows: TGCGCCAGCAGCCCCCCTGCTCTAGCGGGAGCTGGGGCGAGAAATGAGCAGTTCTTC. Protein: CASSPPALAGAGARNEQFF.

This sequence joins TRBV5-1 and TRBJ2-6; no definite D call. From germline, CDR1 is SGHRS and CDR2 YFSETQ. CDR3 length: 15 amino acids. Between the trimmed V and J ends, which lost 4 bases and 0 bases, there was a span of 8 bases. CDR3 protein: CASSPYLSGANVLTF. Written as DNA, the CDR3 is TGCGCCAGCAGCCCGTATCTCTCTGGGGCCAACGTCCTGACTTTC.

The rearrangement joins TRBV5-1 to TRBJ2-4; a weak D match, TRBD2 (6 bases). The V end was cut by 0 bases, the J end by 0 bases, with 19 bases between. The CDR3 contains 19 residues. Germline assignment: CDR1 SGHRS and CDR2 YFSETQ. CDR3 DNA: TGCGCCAGCAGCTTGGCCATGCTAGCGAGAATTATAGCCAAAAACATTCAGTACTTC. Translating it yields CASSLAMLARIIAKNIQYF. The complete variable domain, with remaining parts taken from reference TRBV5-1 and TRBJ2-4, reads KAGVTQTPRYLIKTRGQQVTLSCSPISGHRSVSWYQQTPGQGLQFLFEYFSETQRNKGNFPGRFSGRQFSNSRSEMNVSTLELGDSALYLCASSLAMLARIIAKNIQYFGAGTRLSVL.

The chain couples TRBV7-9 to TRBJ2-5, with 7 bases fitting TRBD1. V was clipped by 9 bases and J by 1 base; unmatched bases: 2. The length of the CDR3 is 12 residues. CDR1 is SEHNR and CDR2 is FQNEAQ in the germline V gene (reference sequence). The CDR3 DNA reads TGTGCCAGTGGGACAGTCCAAGAGACCCAGTACTTC. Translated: CASGTVQETQYF.

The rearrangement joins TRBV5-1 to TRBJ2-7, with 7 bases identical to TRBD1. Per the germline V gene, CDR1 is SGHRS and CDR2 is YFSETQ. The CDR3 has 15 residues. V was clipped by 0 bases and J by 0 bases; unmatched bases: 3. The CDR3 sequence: CASSLGDRSSYEQYF. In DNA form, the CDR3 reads TGCGCCAGCAGCTTGGGGGACAGAAGCTCCTACGAGCAGTACTTC.

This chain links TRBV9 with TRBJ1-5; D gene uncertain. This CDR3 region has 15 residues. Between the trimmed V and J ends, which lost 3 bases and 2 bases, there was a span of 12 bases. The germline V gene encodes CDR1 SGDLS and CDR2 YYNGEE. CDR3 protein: CASSEGPGGNQPQHF. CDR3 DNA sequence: TGTGCCAGCAGCGAGGGCCCCGGGGGCAATCAGCCCCAGCATTTT.